This TCR beta chain was retrieved from a study of cytomegalovirus exposure and HLA in healthy donors. Study-wide points: The study designated 150 or so TCR beta chains cytomegalovirus-associated. Rarity marked most TCR sequences, yet some public TCRs occurred in many donors. Confirmation in vitro established that a few CMV-associated chains were specific for CMV antigens.

With regard to this clone: As yet, its antigen is unknown.

Clones were read by immunoSEQ multiplex PCR, and TCRdb kept only the in-frame ones, dropping some. The sample includes over 100,000 clones, 85% to 90% of them seen just once. Germline CDR1 and CDR2: MNHNS and SASEGT. This CDR3 spans 16 amino acids. V was shortened by 2 bases and J by 5 bases, with 18 bases between the two germline ends. The chain uses TRBV6-1 and TRBJ1-2; D might be TRBD1 (6 bases). The material sequenced was PBMCs. This TCR derives from a woman aged 18-29 years in good health and CMV-seropositive. The chain's CDR3 is CASSEPPPTGSYGYTF. Here the CDR3 DNA reads TGTGCCAGCAGTGAACCCCCCCCTACAGGGTCGTATGGCTACACCTTC.